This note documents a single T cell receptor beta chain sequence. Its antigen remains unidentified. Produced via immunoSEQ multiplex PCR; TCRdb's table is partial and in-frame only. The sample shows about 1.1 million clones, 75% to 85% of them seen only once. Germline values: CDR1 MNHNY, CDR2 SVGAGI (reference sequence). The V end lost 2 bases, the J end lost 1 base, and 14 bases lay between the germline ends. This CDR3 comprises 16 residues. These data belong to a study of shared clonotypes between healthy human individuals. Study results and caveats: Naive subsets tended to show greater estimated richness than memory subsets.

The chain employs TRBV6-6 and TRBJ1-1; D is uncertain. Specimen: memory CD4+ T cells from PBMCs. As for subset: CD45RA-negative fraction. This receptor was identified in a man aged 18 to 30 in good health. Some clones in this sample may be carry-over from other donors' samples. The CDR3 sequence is CASSYGGGRRNTEAFF. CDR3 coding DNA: TGTGCCAGCAGTTACGGAGGAGGGCGGAGGAACACTGAAGCTTTCTTT.